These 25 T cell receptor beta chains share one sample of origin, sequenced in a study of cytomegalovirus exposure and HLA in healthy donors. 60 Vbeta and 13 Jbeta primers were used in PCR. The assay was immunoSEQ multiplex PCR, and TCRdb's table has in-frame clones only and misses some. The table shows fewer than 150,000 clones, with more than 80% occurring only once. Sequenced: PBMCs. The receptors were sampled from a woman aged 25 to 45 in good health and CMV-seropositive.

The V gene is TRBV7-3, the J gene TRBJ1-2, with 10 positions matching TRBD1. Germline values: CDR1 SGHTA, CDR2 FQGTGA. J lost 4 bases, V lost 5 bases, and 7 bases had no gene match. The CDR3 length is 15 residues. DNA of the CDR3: TGTGCCAGCAGCATGGGACAGGGGAGGAGCTATGGCTACACCTTC. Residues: CASSMGQGRSYGYTF.

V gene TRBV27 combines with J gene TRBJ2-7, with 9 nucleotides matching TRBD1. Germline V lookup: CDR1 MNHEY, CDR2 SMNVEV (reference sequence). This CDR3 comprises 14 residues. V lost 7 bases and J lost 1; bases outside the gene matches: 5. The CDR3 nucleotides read TGTGCCAGCACCCCACAGGGGGCTTCCTACGAGCAGTACTTC. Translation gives CASTPQGASYEQYF.

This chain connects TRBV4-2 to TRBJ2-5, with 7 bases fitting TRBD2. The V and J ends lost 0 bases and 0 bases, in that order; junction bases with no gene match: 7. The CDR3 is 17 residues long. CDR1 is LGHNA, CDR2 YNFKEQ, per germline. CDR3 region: CASSQEMSGDYQETQYF. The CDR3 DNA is TGTGCCAGCAGCCAAGAGATGAGCGGGGATTACCAAGAGACCCAGTACTTC.

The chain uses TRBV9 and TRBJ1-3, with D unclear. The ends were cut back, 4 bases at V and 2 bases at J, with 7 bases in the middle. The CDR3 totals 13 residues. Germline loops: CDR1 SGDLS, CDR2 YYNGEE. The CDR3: CASSIGAGNTIYF. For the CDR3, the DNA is TGTGCCAGCAGCATCGGGGCTGGAAACACCATATATTTT.

The CDR3 here is CASRSLETFSTYEQYF. As DNA, the CDR3 is TGTGCCAGCAGATCCCTCGAGACTTTTTCTACCTACGAGCAGTACTTC. V usage is TRBV2 and J usage is TRBJ2-7, with D uncertain. CDR3 size: 16 residues. V lost 6 bases and J 2 bases, leaving 20 bases between the germline ends. Germline CDR1 SNHLY, CDR2 FYNNEI.

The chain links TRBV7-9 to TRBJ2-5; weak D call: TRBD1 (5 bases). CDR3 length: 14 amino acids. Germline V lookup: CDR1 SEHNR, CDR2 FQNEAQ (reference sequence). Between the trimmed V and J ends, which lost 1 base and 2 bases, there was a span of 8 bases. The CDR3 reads CASSLDQGQETQYF. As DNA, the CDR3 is TGTGCCAGCAGCTTAGATCAGGGTCAAGAGACCCAGTACTTC.

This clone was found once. CDR3: CAWSVRGGEAFF. In nucleotides, the CDR3 is TGTGCCTGGAGTGTACGGGGTGGTGAAGCTTTCTTT. The chain combines TRBV30 with TRBJ1-1; D call uncertain. The germline gives CDR1 GTSNPN, CDR2 SVGIG (reference sequence). Between the trimmed V and J ends, which lost 0 bases and 7 bases, there was a span of 9 bases. This CDR3 spans 12 amino acids.

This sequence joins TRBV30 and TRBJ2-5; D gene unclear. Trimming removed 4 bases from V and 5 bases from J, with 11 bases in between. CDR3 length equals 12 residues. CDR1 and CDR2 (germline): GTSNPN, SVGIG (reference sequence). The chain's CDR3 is CAWTPVAETQYF. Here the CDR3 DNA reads TGTGCCTGGACGCCGGTTGCGGAGACCCAGTACTTC.

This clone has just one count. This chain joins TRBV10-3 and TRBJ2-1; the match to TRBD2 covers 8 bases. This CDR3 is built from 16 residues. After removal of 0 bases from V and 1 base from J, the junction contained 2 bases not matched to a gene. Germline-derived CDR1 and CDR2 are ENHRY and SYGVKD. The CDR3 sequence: CAISESGGGSYNEQFF. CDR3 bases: TGTGCCATCAGTGAGTCGGGCGGGGGGTCCTACAATGAGCAGTTCTTC.

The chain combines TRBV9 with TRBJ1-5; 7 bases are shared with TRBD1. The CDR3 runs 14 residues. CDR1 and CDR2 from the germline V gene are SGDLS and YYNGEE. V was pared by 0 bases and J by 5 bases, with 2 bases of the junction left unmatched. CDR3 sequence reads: CASSVEGGDQPQHF. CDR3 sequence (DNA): TGTGCCAGCAGCGTAGAAGGGGGCGATCAGCCCCAGCATTTT. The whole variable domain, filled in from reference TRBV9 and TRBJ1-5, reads DSGVTQTPKHLITATGQRVTLRCSPRSGDLSVYWYQQSLDQGLQFLIQYYNGEERAKGNILERFSAQQFPDLHSELNLSSLELGDSALYFCASSVEGGDQPQHFGDGTRLSIL.

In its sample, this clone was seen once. The CDR3 is CASSLPGQGYGYTF. As DNA, the CDR3 is TGTGCCAGCAGCTTACCGGGACAGGGCTATGGCTACACCTTC. This rearrangement joins TRBV5-4 to TRBJ1-2; 9 nucleotides agree with TRBD1. The germline CDR1 and CDR2 sequences are SGHNT and YYREEE (reference sequence). With 2 bases clipped from V and 4 bases from J, the junction kept 3 bases outside the gene matches. The CDR3 is made up of 14 amino acids.

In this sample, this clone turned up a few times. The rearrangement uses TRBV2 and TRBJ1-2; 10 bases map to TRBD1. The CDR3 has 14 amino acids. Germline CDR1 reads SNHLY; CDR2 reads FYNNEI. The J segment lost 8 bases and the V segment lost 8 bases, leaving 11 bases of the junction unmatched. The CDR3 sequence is CASCPDGQGGGYTF. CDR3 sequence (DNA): TGTGCCAGCTGCCCTGATGGACAGGGGGGAGGCTACACCTTC. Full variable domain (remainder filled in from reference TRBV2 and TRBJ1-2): EPEVTQTPSHQVTQMGQEVILRCVPISNHLYFYWYRQILGQKVEFLVSFYNNEISEKSEIFDDQFSVERPDGSNFTLKIRSTKLEDSAMYFCASCPDGQGGGYTFGSGTRLTVV.

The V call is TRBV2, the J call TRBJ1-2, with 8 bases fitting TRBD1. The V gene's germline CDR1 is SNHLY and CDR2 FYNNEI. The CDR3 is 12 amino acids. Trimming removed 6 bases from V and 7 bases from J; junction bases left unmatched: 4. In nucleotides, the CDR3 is TGTGCCAGCAGACGACAGGGGAGTGGCTACACCTTC. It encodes CASRRQGSGYTF.

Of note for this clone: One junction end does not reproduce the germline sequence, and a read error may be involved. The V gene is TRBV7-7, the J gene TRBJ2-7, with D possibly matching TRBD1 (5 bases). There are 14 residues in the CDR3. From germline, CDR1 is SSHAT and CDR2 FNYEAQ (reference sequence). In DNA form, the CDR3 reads TGTGCTAGCAGCTTAGGGTCAGGGTCTGGGGAGCAGTACTTC. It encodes CASSLGSGSGEQYF.

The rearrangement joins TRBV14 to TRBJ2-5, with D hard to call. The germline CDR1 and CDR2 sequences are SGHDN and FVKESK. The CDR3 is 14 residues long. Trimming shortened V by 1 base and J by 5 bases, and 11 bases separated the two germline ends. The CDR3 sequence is CASSQGLARETQYF. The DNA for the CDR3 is TGTGCCAGCAGCCAAGGATTGGCTAGGGAGACCCAGTACTTC.

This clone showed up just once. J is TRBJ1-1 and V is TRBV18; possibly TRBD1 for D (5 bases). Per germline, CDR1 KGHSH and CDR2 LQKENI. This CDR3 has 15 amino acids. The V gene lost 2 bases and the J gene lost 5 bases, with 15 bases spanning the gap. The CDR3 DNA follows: TGTGCCAGCTCACCAAGACCTGGAGGGGAAACTGAAGCTTTCTTT. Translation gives CASSPRPGGETEAFF.

The DNA of the CDR3 is TGTGCCAGTAGTATAGGCCGGACATCCATGACAGATACGCAGTATTTT. Its protein is CASSIGRTSMTDTQYF. V usage is TRBV19 and J usage is TRBJ2-3, with D tentatively TRBD1 (5 bases). Trimming took 1 base from V and 3 from J, leaving 14 bases between them. The CDR3 has 16 amino acids. Germline V gene data show CDR1 as LNHDA and CDR2 as SQIVND (reference sequence).

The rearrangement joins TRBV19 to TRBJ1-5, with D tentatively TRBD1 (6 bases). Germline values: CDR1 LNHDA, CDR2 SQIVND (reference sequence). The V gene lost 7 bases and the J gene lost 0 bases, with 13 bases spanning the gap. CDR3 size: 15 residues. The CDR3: CASTRGTHSNQPQHF. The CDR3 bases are TGTGCCAGTACCAGAGGGACACATAGCAATCAGCCCCAGCATTTT.

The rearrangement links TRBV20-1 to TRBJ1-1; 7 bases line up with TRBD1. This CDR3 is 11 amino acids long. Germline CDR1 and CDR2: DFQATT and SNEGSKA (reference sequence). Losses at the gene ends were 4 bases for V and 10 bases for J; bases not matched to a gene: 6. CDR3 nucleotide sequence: TGCAGTGCTAACGACAGGGTTGGAGCTTTCTTT. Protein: CSANDRVGAFF.

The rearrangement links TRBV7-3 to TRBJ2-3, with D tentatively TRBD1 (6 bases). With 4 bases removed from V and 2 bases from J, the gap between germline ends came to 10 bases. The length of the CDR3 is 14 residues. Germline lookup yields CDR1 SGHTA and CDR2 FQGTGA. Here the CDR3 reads CASSSDRATDTQYF. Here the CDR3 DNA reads TGTGCCAGCAGCTCGGACAGAGCCACAGATACGCAGTATTTT.

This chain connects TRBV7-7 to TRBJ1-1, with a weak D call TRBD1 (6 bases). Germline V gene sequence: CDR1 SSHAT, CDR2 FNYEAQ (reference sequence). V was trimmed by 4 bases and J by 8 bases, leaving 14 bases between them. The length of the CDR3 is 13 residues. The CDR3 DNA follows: TGTGCCAGCAGCTCCCTACAGGGCAGCGAAGCTTTCTTT. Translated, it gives CASSSLQGSEAFF.

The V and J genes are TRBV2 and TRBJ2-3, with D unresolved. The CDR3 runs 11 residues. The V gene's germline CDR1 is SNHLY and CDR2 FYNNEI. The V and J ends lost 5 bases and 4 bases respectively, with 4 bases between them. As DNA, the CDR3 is TGTGCCAGCAGTTCCGCAGATACGCAGTATTTT. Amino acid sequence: CASSSADTQYF.

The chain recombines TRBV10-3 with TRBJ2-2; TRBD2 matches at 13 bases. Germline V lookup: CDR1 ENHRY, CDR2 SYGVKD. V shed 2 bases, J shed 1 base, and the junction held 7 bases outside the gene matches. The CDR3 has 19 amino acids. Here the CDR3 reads CAISETLGLAGENTGELFF. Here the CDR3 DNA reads TGTGCCATCAGTGAGACCCTTGGACTAGCGGGGGAGAACACCGGGGAGCTGTTTTTT.

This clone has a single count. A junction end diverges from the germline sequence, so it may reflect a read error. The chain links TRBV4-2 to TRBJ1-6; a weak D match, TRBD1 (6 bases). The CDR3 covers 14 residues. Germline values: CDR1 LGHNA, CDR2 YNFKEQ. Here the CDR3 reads CAGSLVGADSPLHF. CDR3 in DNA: TGTGCCGGCAGCCTCGTGGGGGCGGATTCACCCCTCCACTTT.

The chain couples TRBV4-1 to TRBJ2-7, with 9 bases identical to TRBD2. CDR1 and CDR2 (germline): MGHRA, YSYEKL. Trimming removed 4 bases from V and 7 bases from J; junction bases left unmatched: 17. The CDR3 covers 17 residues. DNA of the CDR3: TGCGCCAGCAGCCTATCAGGGGTAGCGGGAGACACGGGGGAGCAGTACTTC. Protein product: CASSLSGVAGDTGEQYF.